This TCR beta chain is from a study of CD8+ T cells in alopecia areata. Study at large: Each of the treated patients was given oral tofacitinib, 5 to 10 mg twice daily, for moderate-to-severe alopecia areata. Tofacitinib continued for 6 to 18 months and was then withheld for 6 months.

The treatment denotes: oral pan-JAK inhibitor, 5-10 mg twice daily. Extracted from the samples, RNA was reverse transcribed into cDNA to serve as the sequencing template. Assay used: immunoSEQ multiplex PCR; TCRdb lists only in-frame clones, some missing. The sample lists 93,000 or so clones; 80% to 90% were seen once. Trimming left V 3 bases short and J 2 bases short, with 23 bases between. This CDR3 spans 19 amino acids. Per germline, CDR1 WNHNN and CDR2 SYGVQD (reference sequence). The source material was CD8+ T cells sorted from blood, sampled between weeks 30 and 35, from a patient treated with tofacitinib. The V gene is TRBV10-1, the J gene TRBJ2-1; either TRBD1 or TRBD2 may supply D (5 bases each). The TCR originated in a human donor with alopecia areata. The CDR3 spells CASSDRWGKLPATYNEQFF. In DNA form, the CDR3 reads TGCGCCAGCAGTGATCGTTGGGGGAAACTACCAGCCACCTACAATGAGCAGTTCTTC.